Each of the 25 T cell receptor beta chains below was sequenced from the same sample in a study of shared clonotypes between healthy human individuals. The data were produced by immunoSEQ multiplex PCR, yet TCRdb's version contains in-frame clones alone and is incomplete. In the table there are about 980,000 clones, 76% of which are singletons. The material sequenced was memory CD4+ T cells sorted from blood. Documented subset: CD45RA-negative fraction. The receptors originated from a man between 18 and 35 years old in good health.

The CDR3 DNA reads as TGCGCCAGCAGCCGAGAACCGGGTTCCACCGGGGAGCTGTTTTTT. It codes for CASSREPGSTGELFF. The chain employs TRBV4-3 and TRBJ2-2; D gene uncertain. Per germline, CDR1 LGHNA and CDR2 YSLEER. Trimming took off 4 bases at V and 4 bases at J, with 13 bases between the two ends. CDR3 length equals 15 residues.

This chain uses TRBV18 with TRBJ2-1, with 7 bases aligning to TRBD1. V lost 0 bases and J lost 7; bases outside the gene matches: 9. In germline, CDR1 is KGHSH, CDR2 LQKENI. CDR3 length: 16 amino acids. The CDR3 protein is CASSPPGTAWWNEQFF. Here the CDR3 DNA reads TGTGCCAGCTCACCACCAGGGACAGCCTGGTGGAATGAGCAGTTCTTC.

V gene TRBV4-1 combines with J gene TRBJ1-3; D is perhaps TRBD1 (6 bases). The CDR3 spans 16 residues. V lost 1 base and J 4 bases, leaving 14 bases between the germline ends. From germline, CDR1 is MGHRA and CDR2 YSYEKL. The CDR3 DNA follows: TGCGCCAGCAGCCAAGTACGGGGGGCATTGGGAAACACCATATATTTT. This gives the protein CASSQVRGALGNTIYF.

The chain joins TRBV30 to TRBJ1-1; no reliable D call. Germline loops: CDR1 GTSNPN, CDR2 SVGIG (reference sequence). This CDR3 comprises 13 residues. Trimming removed 4 bases from V and 5 bases from J, with 14 bases in between. In DNA form, the CDR3 reads TGTGCCTGGAAGACCCGGCACCTAACTGAAGCTTTCTTT. It codes for CAWKTRHLTEAFF.

The rearrangement uses TRBV27 and TRBJ1-3; no definite D call. Germline V gene sequence: CDR1 MNHEY, CDR2 SMNVEV (reference sequence). Trimming removed 0 bases from V and 4 bases from J, with 7 bases in between. The CDR3 covers 14 residues. The CDR3 coding sequence is TGTGCCAGCAGTTTATCAAGGGTAGGAAACACCATATATTTT. Its translation is CASSLSRVGNTIYF.

CDR3 bases: TGTGCCAGTAGTATTGATCTCGGGCGGGGGCTATACAATGAGCAGTTCTTC. Protein: CASSIDLGRGLYNEQFF. This chain links TRBV19 with TRBJ2-1, with D possibly matching TRBD2 (7 bases). CDR1 and CDR2 from the germline V gene are LNHDA and SQIVND (reference sequence). The V and J ends lost 3 bases and 4 bases respectively, with 19 bases between them. CDR3 length: 17 amino acids. Variable domain in full (rest from reference TRBV19 and TRBJ2-1): DGGITQSPKYLFRKEGQNVTLSCEQNLNHDAMYWYRQDPGQGLRLIYYSQIVNDFQKGDIAEGYSVSREKKESFPLTVTSAQKNPTAFYLCASSIDLGRGLYNEQFFGPGTRLTVL.

This clone appeared once. This chain links TRBV5-4 with TRBJ2-2; 7 nucleotides align to TRBD1. This CDR3 has 15 residues. Germline-derived CDR1 and CDR2 are SGHNT and YYREEE (reference sequence). Germline trimming cut 4 bases from V and 3 bases from J; bases unmatched to any gene: 6. The DNA of the CDR3 is TGTGCCAGCAGCCCGACAGGGAAGGACACCGGGGAGCTGTTTTTT. As protein: CASSPTGKDTGELFF.

The CDR3 DNA reads as TGTGCCAGTAGTCTGGGGAGGGCGAGGAACTATGGCTACACCTTC. Amino acid sequence: CASSLGRARNYGYTF. The chain recombines TRBV19 with TRBJ1-2; D uncertain. The CDR3 is made up of 15 amino acids. Germline lookup yields CDR1 LNHDA and CDR2 SQIVND (reference sequence). The V end lost 5 bases, the J end lost 2 bases, and 15 bases lay between the germline ends.

This clone was found a few times. The V gene is TRBV7-3, the J gene TRBJ2-5; a possible D gene is TRBD1 (6 bases). V lost 5 bases and J lost 4, with 17 bases in between. Germline V gene data show CDR1 as SGHTA and CDR2 as FQGTGA. The CDR3 is 15 residues long. The CDR3 DNA follows: TGTGCCAGCAGCCGACCGACAGGCCGGCGAGAGACCCAGTACTTC. Translated: CASSRPTGRRETQYF.

The rearrangement links TRBV18 to TRBJ2-5, with 9 bases matching TRBD1. Germline V gene sequence: CDR1 KGHSH, CDR2 LQKENI. There are 16 residues in the CDR3. V lost 2 bases and J lost 2; bases outside the gene matches: 6. CDR3 residues: CASSPMGQGVQETQYF. The CDR3 bases are TGTGCCAGCTCACCAATGGGACAGGGCGTTCAAGAGACCCAGTACTTC.

This clone has only a few counts. This sample includes further DNA sequences coding for the same CDR3. The chain recombines TRBV18 with TRBJ1-1, with D uncertain. This CDR3 comprises 13 residues. CDR1 and CDR2 from the germline V gene are KGHSH and LQKENI. Trimming took 2 bases from V and 3 from J, leaving 7 bases between them. CDR3 in amino acids: CASSPGRDTEAFF. In DNA form, the CDR3 reads TGTGCCAGCTCACCAGGGCGAGACACTGAAGCTTTCTTT.

This chain joins TRBV18 and TRBJ2-7, with D possibly matching TRBD1 (6 bases). Germline V gives CDR1 KGHSH, CDR2 LQKENI. The CDR3 extends over 17 amino acids. V shed 2 bases and J shed 4 bases, with 21 bases lying between them. CDR3 bases: TGTGCCAGCTCACCAAACAGCCCGGGACAAGGAGTTTACGAGCAGTACTTC. Its translation: CASSPNSPGQGVYEQYF.

The sample holds a few counts of this clone. CDR3 sequence (DNA): TGTGCCAGCAGCCAATCGAGGCTGGCGGCCGGAGGGGCCCAGTACTTC. Its translation is CASSQSRLAAGGAQYF. The chain joins TRBV16 to TRBJ2-5, with a weak D call TRBD2 (6 bases). This CDR3 region has 16 residues. Germline loops: CDR1 KGHSY, CDR2 FQNENV. V dropped 0 bases and J dropped 9 bases, with 20 bases sitting between them.

In this sample, this clone turned up once. Written as DNA, the CDR3 is TGCAGCACCCGTACAGGGGGGGAGACCCAGTACTTC. Translation gives CSTRTGGETQYF. The chain combines TRBV29-1 with TRBJ2-5; 8 bases are a match to TRBD1. V shed 8 bases, J shed 5 bases, and the junction held 7 bases outside the gene matches. Per germline, CDR1 SQVTM and CDR2 ANQGSEA. The CDR3 has 12 residues.

The chain carries TRBV7-4 and TRBJ2-4; D unresolved. Per the germline V gene, CDR1 is SGHVT and CDR2 is SQSDAQ. V was shortened by 5 bases and J by 0 bases, with 26 bases between the two germline ends. The CDR3 is 20 amino acids. CDR3 in DNA: TGTGCCAGCAGCCAACCGCACTCCCAATCTCACCCTTTAGCCAAAAACATTCAGTACTTC. It translates to CASSQPHSQSHPLAKNIQYF.

In its sample, this clone was seen many times. V is TRBV19 and J is TRBJ1-2; no firm D call. The CDR3 has 14 residues. The V end lost 7 bases, the J end lost 8 bases, and 20 bases lay between the germline ends. Germline CDR1 LNHDA, CDR2 SQIVND (reference sequence). In DNA, the CDR3 is TGTGCCAGTAATGGGCTGGACGGCGGCAGAGGCTACACCTTC. Translating gives CASNGLDGGRGYTF.

This clone is a singleton in its sample. CDR3 residues: CASSQAPQGRMNTEAFF. The CDR3 region has the DNA TGCGCCAGCAGCCAAGCCCCGCAGGGGCGGATGAACACTGAAGCTTTCTTT. The J gene is TRBJ1-1, the V gene TRBV4-1; tentatively, D is TRBD1 (6 bases). The germline gives CDR1 MGHRA, CDR2 YSYEKL. This CDR3 spans 17 amino acids. V was cut by 1 base and J by 0 bases, with 15 bases left in between.

The chain recombines TRBV5-1 with TRBJ2-3; 9 bases align to TRBD1. Germline V lookup: CDR1 SGHRS, CDR2 YFSETQ. There are 17 residues in the CDR3. The V segment lost 0 bases and the J segment 5 bases; nucleotides outside the gene matches: 10. The CDR3: CASSLGGDRVLGDTQYF. The DNA for the CDR3 is TGCGCCAGCAGCTTGGGCGGGGACAGGGTCCTGGGAGATACGCAGTATTTT.

J is TRBJ1-6 and V is TRBV19; 7 bases are shared with TRBD1. CDR3 size: 13 residues. With 9 bases clipped from V and 10 bases from J, the junction kept 9 bases outside the gene matches. Germline CDR1 LNHDA, CDR2 SQIVND (reference sequence). The CDR3, as DNA: TGTGCCAGCCAAACAGGGGTTGGATCACCCCTCCACTTT. Protein sequence: CASQTGVGSPLHF.

The chain combines TRBV18 with TRBJ2-5, with 10 bases lining up with TRBD1. Germline values: CDR1 KGHSH, CDR2 LQKENI. V was pared by 5 bases and J by 3 bases, with 6 bases of the junction left unmatched. This CDR3 comprises 15 residues. CDR3 nucleotides: TGTGCCAGCTCAGGCTGGGACAGGGGAGAAGAGACCCAGTACTTC. Translated, it gives CASSGWDRGEETQYF.

Remarks on this clone: The identical CDR3 is also encoded by other nucleotide sequences in the sample. The J gene is TRBJ2-3, the V gene TRBV5-1; D is undetermined. Per the germline V gene, CDR1 is SGHRS and CDR2 is YFSETQ. The CDR3 runs to 12 residues. V lost 5 bases and J 6 bases, leaving 10 bases between the germline ends. In DNA form, the CDR3 reads TGCGCCAGCAGGTCAGGTGGGGATACGCAGTATTTT. It is translated as CASRSGGDTQYF.

The gene calls are TRBV5-1 and TRBJ1-6, with no clear D. The germline CDR1 and CDR2 sequences are SGHRS and YFSETQ. Trimming cost V 4 bases and J 6 bases, with 17 bases left between them. This CDR3 has 16 amino acids. The CDR3 sequence is CASSEVDLPGNSPLHF. The CDR3 nucleotides read TGCGCCAGCAGCGAGGTAGACCTCCCTGGTAATTCACCCCTCCACTTT. Drawing the rest from reference TRBV5-1 and TRBJ1-6, the complete variable domain is KAGVTQTPRYLIKTRGQQVTLSCSPISGHRSVSWYQQTPGQGLQFLFEYFSETQRNKGNFPGRFSGRQFSNSRSEMNVSTLELGDSALYLCASSEVDLPGNSPLHFGNGTRLTVT.

The chain combines TRBV25-1 with TRBJ1-6; tentatively, D is TRBD1 (6 bases). V lost 7 bases and J 3 bases, leaving 13 bases between the germline ends. Per germline, CDR1 MGHDK and CDR2 SYGVNS. The CDR3 totals 15 residues. The CDR3 coding sequence is TGTGCCAGCAAACAACAGGGTTTCTATAATTCACCCCTCCACTTT. This gives the protein CASKQQGFYNSPLHF.

This clone was seen a handful of times. The chain combines TRBV5-1 with TRBJ1-1; D gene ambiguous. Germline V gene lookup returns CDR1 SGHRS and CDR2 YFSETQ. The V and J ends lost 4 bases and 2 bases respectively, with 12 bases between them. The length of the CDR3 is 14 residues. CDR3 sequence: CASSGGRENTEAFF. The DNA of the CDR3 is TGCGCCAGCAGCGGAGGGAGGGAAAACACTGAAGCTTTCTTT.

Worth noting for this clone: The sample holds other DNA sequences that translate to the same CDR3. The chain is built from TRBV5-1 and TRBJ2-3; D unclear. V lost 0 bases and J lost 6, with 11 bases in between. The CDR3 is 14 amino acids. Looked up from germline, CDR1 is SGHRS and CDR2 is YFSETQ. The DNA of the CDR3 is TGCGCCAGCAGCTTGGCCGGTGGGTCGGATACGCAGTATTTT. As protein: CASSLAGGSDTQYF.